The next 16 T cell receptor beta chains were all read from a single sample in a study of cytomegalovirus exposure and HLA in healthy donors. The PCR contained 60 Vbeta and 13 Jbeta primers. Clones were read by immunoSEQ multiplex PCR, and TCRdb kept only the in-frame ones, dropping some. The top ten hold about 2.7% of the sample, which has over 150,000 clones, about 69% seen once. The sample was PBMCs. The receptor source for this set is a male donor in good health and CMV-seronegative.

V gene TRBV19 combines with J gene TRBJ2-1; 13 bases match TRBD2. Germline V gives CDR1 LNHDA, CDR2 SQIVND (reference sequence). Losses at the gene ends were 9 bases for V and 6 bases for J; bases not matched to a gene: 8. CDR3 length: 15 amino acids. This CDR3 is CASAKGLAGINEQFF. CDR3 DNA sequence: TGTGCCAGCGCCAAGGGACTAGCGGGAATCAATGAGCAGTTCTTC. The full variable domain, its missing parts supplied by reference TRBV19 and TRBJ2-1, is DGGITQSPKYLFRKEGQNVTLSCEQNLNHDAMYWYRQDPGQGLRLIYYSQIVNDFQKGDIAEGYSVSREKKESFPLTVTSAQKNPTAFYLCASAKGLAGINEQFFGPGTRLTVL.

V usage is TRBV5-1 and J usage is TRBJ2-5; TRBD1 agrees at 11 bases. The DNA end is more similar to TRBJ2-7, so the J call may be wrong. Looked up from germline, CDR1 is SGHRS and CDR2 is YFSETQ. The CDR3 is 15 residues long. This CDR3 reads CASSRDRGSSYEQYF. The CDR3, as DNA: TGCGCCAGCAGCCGGGACAGGGGGAGCTCCTACGAGCAGTACTTC.

The V gene is TRBV18, the J gene TRBJ2-3, with D perhaps TRBD1 (6 bases). V lost 0 bases, J lost 4 bases, and 17 bases lay in between. This CDR3 region has 17 residues. Germline V lookup: CDR1 KGHSH, CDR2 LQKENI. CDR3 region: CASSPPTGAVRADTQYF. The CDR3 DNA reads TGTGCCAGCTCACCACCGACAGGCGCGGTTAGAGCAGATACGCAGTATTTT.

This chain uses TRBV30 with TRBJ2-5; perhaps D is TRBD1 or TRBD2 (5 bases each). The J call may be faulty, since TRBJ2-7 better matches the DNA end. The CDR3 length is 14 residues. The germline CDR1 and CDR2 sequences are GTSNPN and SVGIG (reference sequence). The CDR3 DNA reads TGTGCCGGGACCCCGGGGATCAATCCTAGCGAGCAGTACTTC. This sequence encodes CAGTPGINPSEQYF.

Details on this clone: A junction boundary mismatches the germline segment, possibly from a read error. This chain connects TRBV27 to TRBJ2-5; the match to TRBD2 covers 10 bases. The germline V gene has CDR1 MNHEY and CDR2 SMNVEV (reference sequence). The CDR3 loop spans 18 amino acids. The CDR3 DNA is TGTGCCAGCAGTTTATCGGGAGCGGGAGGGTGGCAGGAAGAGACCCGGTACTTC. This gives the protein CASSLSGAGGWQEETRYF.

The chain recombines TRBV7-8 with TRBJ2-1; TRBD2 matches at 7 bases. CDR3 length: 15 amino acids. In germline, CDR1 is SGHVS, CDR2 FQNEAQ. V was pared by 4 bases and J by 3 bases, with 6 bases of the junction left unmatched. The CDR3 is CASSYRAGHYNEQFF. In DNA form, the CDR3 reads TGTGCCAGCAGCTACCGAGCGGGGCACTACAATGAGCAGTTCTTC.

V and J are TRBV7-9 and TRBJ2-3, with D perhaps TRBD2 (6 bases). V lost 7 bases to trimming and J lost 2 bases, with 19 bases between them. The CDR3 spans 16 residues. CDR1 is SEHNR, CDR2 FQNEAQ, per germline (reference sequence). CDR3 DNA sequence: TGTGCCAGCACCCGACGTGGCGGAGGGGTCACAGATACGCAGTATTTT. Its protein product is CASTRRGGGVTDTQYF.

This chain joins TRBV6-5 and TRBJ2-2; weak D call: TRBD2 (6 bases). This CDR3 is built from 15 residues. Germline V CDR1 and CDR2: MNHEY, SVGAGI. V was cut by 5 bases and J by 5 bases, with 15 bases left in between. CDR3 nucleotides: TGTGCCAGCAGTGCCCCGGGCGGGGTTACCGGGGAGCTGTTTTTT. Residues: CASSAPGGVTGELFF.

This sequence joins TRBV7-2 and TRBJ2-3; the D gene is possibly TRBD1 (8 bases). V gave up 5 bases and J gave up 0 bases, with 15 bases separating them. In germline, CDR1 is SGHTA, CDR2 FQGNSA. The CDR3 runs 16 residues. This CDR3 reads CASSRQGTTSTDTQYF. In nucleotides, the CDR3 is TGTGCCAGCAGCCGACAGGGGACTACTAGCACAGATACGCAGTATTTT.

The CDR3 region is CASSRLSGFGYGYTF. CDR3 DNA sequence: TGTGCCAGTAGTCGATTGTCAGGGTTCGGTTATGGCTACACCTTC. V gene TRBV19 combines with J gene TRBJ1-2; tentative D call: TRBD1 (5 bases). V gave up 5 bases and J gave up 5 bases, with 18 bases separating them. CDR1 and CDR2 from the germline V gene are LNHDA and SQIVND (reference sequence). CDR3 length: 15 residues.

The J gene is TRBJ1-5, the V gene TRBV19; D is possibly TRBD1 (6 bases). This CDR3 region has 16 residues. Germline V gene sequence: CDR1 LNHDA, CDR2 SQIVND (reference sequence). V was pared by 9 bases and J by 1 base, with 19 bases between. DNA of the CDR3: TGTGCCAGCAAAAATCAGGGGATACGCAGCAATCAGCCCCAGCATTTT. Translating it yields CASKNQGIRSNQPQHF.

V is TRBV6-5 and J is TRBJ2-6, with a tentative D call TRBD1 (5 bases). The germline gives CDR1 MNHEY, CDR2 SVGAGI. Trimming pared 2 bases from V and 2 bases from J, leaving 10 bases between. This CDR3 has 16 residues. The CDR3 loop is CASSYQGFAGANVLTF. As DNA, the CDR3 is TGTGCCAGCAGTTACCAGGGATTCGCTGGGGCCAACGTCCTGACTTTC.

The chain is built from TRBV28 and TRBJ1-5, with 8 bases identical to TRBD1. Germline loops: CDR1 MDHEN, CDR2 SYDVKM. This CDR3 is 14 amino acids long. Unmatched junction bases numbered 6, after V lost 9 bases and J lost 2 bases. The CDR3 region is CASRTGGGNQPQHF. The DNA of the CDR3 is TGTGCCAGTCGAACAGGGGGTGGCAATCAGCCCCAGCATTTT.

This sequence joins TRBV2 and TRBJ2-1; 8 bases fit TRBD2. The CDR3 length is 12 residues. Germline V gene lookup returns CDR1 SNHLY and CDR2 FYNNEI. Trimming cost V 8 bases and J 4 bases; bases outside gene matches: 1. For the CDR3, the DNA is TGTGCCAGCGGACTAGCTTACAATGAGCAGTTCTTC. Protein: CASGLAYNEQFF. The whole variable domain, remainder taken from reference TRBV2 and TRBJ2-1, is EPEVTQTPSHQVTQMGQEVILRCVPISNHLYFYWYRQILGQKVEFLVSFYNNEISEKSEIFDDQFSVERPDGSNFTLKIRSTKLEDSAMYFCASGLAYNEQFFGPGTRLTVL.

The count of this clone is one. V usage is TRBV27 and J usage is TRBJ2-3; 8 nucleotides line up with TRBD1. Germline V gene lookup returns CDR1 MNHEY and CDR2 SMNVEV (reference sequence). CDR3 size: 13 residues. Unmatched junction bases numbered 3, after V lost 3 bases and J lost 7 bases. The CDR3 spells CASSLDRAHTQYF. The CDR3 DNA is TGTGCCAGCAGTTTGGACAGGGCCCATACGCAGTATTTT.

This clone was found once. The chain is built from TRBV27 and TRBJ1-1, with D possibly matching TRBD1 (6 bases). With 3 bases removed from V and 5 bases from J, the gap between germline ends came to 22 bases. The CDR3 runs 17 residues. Germline V CDR1 and CDR2: MNHEY, SMNVEV (reference sequence). The CDR3 sequence is CASSFMGRALRGTEAFF. In DNA form, the CDR3 reads TGTGCCAGCAGTTTTATGGGCAGGGCACTAAGGGGGACTGAAGCTTTCTTT.